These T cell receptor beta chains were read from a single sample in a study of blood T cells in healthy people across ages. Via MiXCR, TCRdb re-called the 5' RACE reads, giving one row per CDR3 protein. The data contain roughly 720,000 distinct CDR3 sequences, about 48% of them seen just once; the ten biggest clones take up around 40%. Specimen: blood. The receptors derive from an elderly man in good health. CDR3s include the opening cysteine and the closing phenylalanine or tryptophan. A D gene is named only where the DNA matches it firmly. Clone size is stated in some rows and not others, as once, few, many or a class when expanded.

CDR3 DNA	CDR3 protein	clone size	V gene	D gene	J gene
TGTGCCAGCCGGCTTAGCGGGAAGTCGGGTGAGCAGTTCTTC	CASRLSGKSGEQFF	.	TRBV7-3	TRBD2	TRBJ2-1
TGTGCCAGCAGTGGTTGGGACAGGGACTACTCTGGGGCCAACGTCCTGACTTTC	CASSGWDRDYSGANVLTF	.	TRBV6-1	TRBD1	TRBJ2-6
TGTGCCAGCAGCATTTGGGACAGGGCTAACTATGGCTACACCTTC	CASSIWDRANYGYTF	.	TRBV7-9	TRBD1	TRBJ1-2
TGTGCCAGCACCCAACCGGGGGCGGAGCAGTACTTC	CASTQPGAEQYF	.	TRBV6-2/TRBV6-3	.	TRBJ2-5
TGTGCCAGCACCCAAACCGGGGTCGGCTACACCTTC	CASTQTGVGYTF	.	TRBV6-5	.	TRBJ1-2
TGTGCCAGCAGTTACATCGGCGGAAGCTCCTACGAGCAGTACTTC	CASSYIGGSSYEQYF	few	TRBV6-2/TRBV6-3	.	TRBJ2-7
TGTGCCAGCAGACGTCGATCTAGCGGGAGCCCAGATACGCAGTATTTT	CASRRRSSGSPDTQYF	.	TRBV6-5	TRBD2	TRBJ2-3
TGTGCCAGCAGTGCCGCCGGGGCAATGGCGGCCAAAAACATTCAGTACTTC	CASSAAGAMAAKNIQYF	.	TRBV25-1	.	TRBJ2-4
TGCGCCAGCAGCTTGGCCGCAGGGGGCTCCTACGAGCAGTACTTC	CASSLAAGGSYEQYF	.	TRBV5-1	TRBD1	TRBJ2-7
TGTGCCTGGAGTGTACATAGCGGTTACAATGAGCAGTTCTTC	CAWSVHSGYNEQFF	.	TRBV30	.	TRBJ2-1
TGTGCCTGGAGTATCACCTCTAGACAGCTCCGCCGACCCCTCCACTTT	CAWSITSRQLRRPLHF	few	TRBV30	.	TRBJ1-6
TGCAGCGGCTCCCGACTAGCGGGAGTGGAGACCCAGTACTTC	CSGSRLAGVETQYF	.	TRBV29-1	TRBD2	TRBJ2-5
TGTGCCAGCAATCATCCCGGGGAGACCCAGTACTTC	CASNHPGETQYF	.	TRBV27	.	TRBJ2-5
TGTGCCAGCAGTATTGGGGCTAGCGTATGGAACGAGCAGTACTTC	CASSIGASVWNEQYF	few	TRBV6-5	.	TRBJ2-7
TGCGCCAGCAGCTTGGCCGAGGGAGGGGGCGAGCAGTACTTC	CASSLAEGGGEQYF	.	TRBV5-1	.	TRBJ2-7
TGCGCCAGCAGCTTGCGGACTAGCGCAACCACTAATGAGCAGTTCTTC	CASSLRTSATTNEQFF	.	TRBV5-1	TRBD2	TRBJ2-1
TGCAGCGTGGTTGACAGGGTTTACGAGCAGTACTTC	CSVVDRVYEQYF	many	TRBV29-1	TRBD1	TRBJ2-7
TGTGCCATCAGTGGGGGTCCCGGGACTAGCGGGAGTCGGTCCTACAATGAGCAGTTCTTC	CAISGGPGTSGSRSYNEQFF	.	TRBV10-3	TRBD2	TRBJ2-1
TGTGCCAGCATGACGCCTAGGGGGAGGAAGATCCAAGAGACCCAGTACTTC	CASMTPRGRKIQETQYF	.	TRBV2	.	TRBJ2-5
TGTGCCAGCAGCCAAGGAACAGGGTTCGACTATGGCTACACCTTC	CASSQGTGFDYGYTF	.	TRBV14	.	TRBJ1-2
TGCAGTGCTAGCCCTTACGAGCAGTACTTC	CSASPYEQYF	.	TRBV20-1	.	TRBJ2-7
TGTGCCAGCAGCAGGGACAGGGGGACCACCGGGGAGCTGTTTTTT	CASSRDRGTTGELFF	.	TRBV12-3/TRBV12-4	TRBD1	TRBJ2-2
TGTGCCAGCAGACTTGACAGGGGGTGGTTCAATGAGCAGTTCTTC	CASRLDRGWFNEQFF	few	TRBV6-5	TRBD1	TRBJ2-1
TGTGCCAGCAGCGTAGGGGTACCGGGTGAGCAGTTCTTC	CASSVGVPGEQFF	.	TRBV9	.	TRBJ2-1
TGTGCCTGGAGTGCCCCCGGGACTAGCGGGAGGTTCGTGTATTACGAGCAGTACTTC	CAWSAPGTSGRFVYYEQYF	.	TRBV30	TRBD2	TRBJ2-7
TGCAGCGCCTCTGGGACTAGCGGTCCTCGGGACGAGCAGTACTTC	CSASGTSGPRDEQYF	few	TRBV29-1	TRBD2	TRBJ2-7
TGTGCCAGCAGTACGACAGGGACGAACACTGAAGCTTTCTTT	CASSTTGTNTEAFF	few	TRBV12-3/TRBV12-4	TRBD1	TRBJ1-1
TGCGCCAGCGGACGGGCCGAGCTAGCGGGACGCCGAGATACGCAGTATTTT	CASGRAELAGRRDTQYF	.	TRBV5-1	TRBD2	TRBJ2-3
TGCAGTGCTGAGACCGGACAGGGGGTTAATGAAAAACTGTTTTTT	CSAETGQGVNEKLFF	.	TRBV20-1	TRBD1	TRBJ1-4
TGCAGCGCTGCCCAAAGACTAGCCTCAAACAATGAGCAGTTCTTC	CSAAQRLASNNEQFF	few	TRBV29-1	TRBD2	TRBJ2-1
TGTGCCAGCAGTGAAGCGTTCCGGAGTGGAGCTTTCTTT	CASSEAFRSGAFF	.	TRBV6-1	.	TRBJ1-1
TGTGCCAGCAGTGAAGATCTCGCGGGAGGCCCCAAAAATTACGAGCAGTACTTC	CASSEDLAGGPKNYEQYF	.	TRBV2	TRBD2	TRBJ2-7
TGTGCCAGCAGCAGGGCTTCGAGAACTCAGCCCCAGCATTTT	CASSRASRTQPQHF	few	TRBV27	.	TRBJ1-5
TGTGCCAGCAGCCGCCCGGGACAGGCGAGCTCCTACGAGCAGTACTTC	CASSRPGQASSYEQYF	.	TRBV7-9	TRBD1	TRBJ2-7
TGCGCCAGCAGCTTGGGGGTCGTAAAGAACACTGAAGCTTTCTTT	CASSLGVVKNTEAFF	.	TRBV5-1	.	TRBJ1-1
TGCAGTGCTAGAGATGATCGGGCTAGCGGGAGCTTGAGGCAGTTCTTC	CSARDDRASGSLRQFF	.	TRBV20-1	TRBD2	TRBJ2-1
TGCAGCGCCATAGCGGGGGGCACAGATACGCAGTATTTT	CSAIAGGTDTQYF	.	TRBV29-1	TRBD2	TRBJ2-3
TGTGCCTGCAGCGCCGGGACTACCTACAATGAGCAGTTCTTC	CACSAGTTYNEQFF	.	TRBV9	TRBD2	TRBJ2-1
TGTGCCAGCAGCGTAGTGGGAGGGACTAGCGGGAGTAATGAGCAGTTCTTC	CASSVVGGTSGSNEQFF	few	TRBV9	TRBD2	TRBJ2-1
TGTGCCACCCTTGGAGACCCACGGGTCTACGAGCAGTACTTC	CATLGDPRVYEQYF	.	TRBV25-1	.	TRBJ2-7
TGTGCCATCAGTAGGGCCCCAGATACGCAGTATTTT	CAISRAPDTQYF	few	TRBV10-3	.	TRBJ2-3
TGTGCCAGCAGCCTAGGGACTAGCGGGAGGACAAGCTCCTACGAGCAGTACTTC	CASSLGTSGRTSSYEQYF	few	TRBV3-1	TRBD2	TRBJ2-7